Detailed here is one T cell receptor (beta chain). These data are taken from a study of cytomegalovirus exposure and HLA in healthy donors. The ends were cut back, 2 bases at V and 5 bases at J, with 15 bases in the middle. Germline V gene data show CDR1 as MNHEY and CDR2 as SMNVEV (reference sequence). The CDR3 has 15 amino acids. The PCR was carried out with 60 Vbeta primers and 13 Jbeta primers. In the original analysis: The authors later counted roughly 76 million unique TCR beta chains, some 11 million of them shared. TCRdb's copy holds only in-frame clones and misses some; the assay was immunoSEQ multiplex PCR. V and J calls and clone size are given by that table; D and trimming were obtained from the DNA. The data hold 150,000 to 200,000 clones, with roughly 88% observed a single time.

The sample comprised PBMCs. The chain uses TRBV27 and TRBJ1-2; D possibly corresponds to TRBD1 (6 bases). The sequence came from a boy younger than 10 in good health and CMV-seronegative. CDR3 DNA: TGTGCCAGCAGTTTAGAATCCGGGACACCGTATGGCTACACCTTC. This gives the protein CASSLESGTPYGYTF.